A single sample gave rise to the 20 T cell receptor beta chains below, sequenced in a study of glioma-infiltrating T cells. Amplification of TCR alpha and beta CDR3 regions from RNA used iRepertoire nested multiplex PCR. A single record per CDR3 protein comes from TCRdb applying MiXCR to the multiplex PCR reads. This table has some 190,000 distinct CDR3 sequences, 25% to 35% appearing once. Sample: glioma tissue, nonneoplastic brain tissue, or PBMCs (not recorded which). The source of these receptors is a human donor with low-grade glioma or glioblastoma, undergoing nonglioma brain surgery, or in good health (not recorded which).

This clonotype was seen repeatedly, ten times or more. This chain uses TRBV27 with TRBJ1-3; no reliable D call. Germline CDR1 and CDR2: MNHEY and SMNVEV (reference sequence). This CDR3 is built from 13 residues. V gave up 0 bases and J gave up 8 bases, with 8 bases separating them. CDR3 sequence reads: CASSLSGSDTIYF. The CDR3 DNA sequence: TGTGCCAGCAGTTTATCAGGGTCAGACACCATATATTTT.

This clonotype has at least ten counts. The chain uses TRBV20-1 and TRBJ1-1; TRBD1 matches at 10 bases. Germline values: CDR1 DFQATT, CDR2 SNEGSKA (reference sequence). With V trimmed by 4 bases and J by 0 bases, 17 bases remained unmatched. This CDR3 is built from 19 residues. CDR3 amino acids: CSATYDRGRLTSLNTEAFF. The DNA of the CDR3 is TGCAGTGCTACCTACGACAGGGGGCGGCTAACCTCTCTGAACACTGAAGCTTTCTTT.

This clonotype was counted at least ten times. CDR3 region: CASRLSSFGTDTQYF. Here the CDR3 DNA reads TGTGCCAGCAGGCTGTCGAGTTTCGGCACAGATACGCAGTATTTT. The chain uses TRBV7-2 and TRBJ2-3; D uncertain. This CDR3 has 15 amino acids. Germline CDR1 SGHTA, CDR2 FQGNSA. The ends were cut back, 6 bases at V and 1 base at J, with 14 bases in the middle.

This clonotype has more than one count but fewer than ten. The CDR3 DNA is TGTGCCAGCAGCTTCCCCTCAGTAGCGGGAAGAGAGGGAAGCACAGATACGCAGTATTTT. Protein: CASSFPSVAGREGSTDTQYF. The chain has TRBV7-2 and TRBJ2-3, with 8 bases lining up with TRBD2. From germline, CDR1 is SGHTA and CDR2 FQGNSA. The CDR3 runs 20 residues. With 3 bases clipped from V and 0 bases from J, the junction kept 17 bases outside the gene matches.

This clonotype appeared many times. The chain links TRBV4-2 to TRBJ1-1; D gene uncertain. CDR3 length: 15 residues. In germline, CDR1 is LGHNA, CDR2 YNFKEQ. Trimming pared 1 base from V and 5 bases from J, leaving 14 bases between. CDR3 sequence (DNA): TGTGCCAGCAGCCAAGTTACGGGGTTGGGGACTGAAGCTTTCTTT. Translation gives CASSQVTGLGTEAFF.

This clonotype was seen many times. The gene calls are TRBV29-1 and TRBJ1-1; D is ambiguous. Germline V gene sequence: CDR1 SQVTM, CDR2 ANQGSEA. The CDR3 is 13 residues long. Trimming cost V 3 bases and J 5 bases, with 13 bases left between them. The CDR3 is CSVDRETWTEAFF. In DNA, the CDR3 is TGCAGCGTTGATAGGGAGACGTGGACTGAAGCTTTCTTT. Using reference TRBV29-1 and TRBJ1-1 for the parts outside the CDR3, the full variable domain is SAVISQKPSRDICQRGTSLTIQCQVDSQVTMMFWYRQQPGQSLTLIATANQGSEATYESGFVIDKFPISRPNLTFSTLTVSNMSPEDSSIYLCSVDRETWTEAFFGQGTRLTVV.

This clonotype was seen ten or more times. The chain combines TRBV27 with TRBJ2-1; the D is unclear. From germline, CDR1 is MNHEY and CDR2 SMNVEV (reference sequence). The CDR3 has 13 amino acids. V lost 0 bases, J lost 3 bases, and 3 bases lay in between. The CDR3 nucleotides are TGTGCCAGCAGTTTATCTTTCTACAATGAGCAGTTCTTC. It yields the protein CASSLSFYNEQFF.

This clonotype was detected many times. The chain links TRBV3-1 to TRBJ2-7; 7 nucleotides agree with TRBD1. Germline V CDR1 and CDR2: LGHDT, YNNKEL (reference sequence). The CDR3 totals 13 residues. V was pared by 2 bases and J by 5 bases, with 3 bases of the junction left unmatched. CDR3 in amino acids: CASSQQGGDEQYF. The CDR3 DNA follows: TGTGCCAGCAGCCAACAAGGGGGCGACGAGCAGTACTTC.

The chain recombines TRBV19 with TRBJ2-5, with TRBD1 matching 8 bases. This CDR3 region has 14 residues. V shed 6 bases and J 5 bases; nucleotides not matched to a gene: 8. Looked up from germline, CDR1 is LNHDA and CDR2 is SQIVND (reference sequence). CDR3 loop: CASRADRVHETQYF. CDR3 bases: TGTGCCAGTAGAGCGGACAGGGTCCATGAGACCCAGTACTTC.

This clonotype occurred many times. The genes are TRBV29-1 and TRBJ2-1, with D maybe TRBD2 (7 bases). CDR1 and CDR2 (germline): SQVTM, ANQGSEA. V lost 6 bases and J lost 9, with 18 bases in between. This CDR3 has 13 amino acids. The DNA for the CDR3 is TGCAGCGTCAAGGTGGGGGGGCGCGGTGAGCAGTTCTTC. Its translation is CSVKVGGRGEQFF.

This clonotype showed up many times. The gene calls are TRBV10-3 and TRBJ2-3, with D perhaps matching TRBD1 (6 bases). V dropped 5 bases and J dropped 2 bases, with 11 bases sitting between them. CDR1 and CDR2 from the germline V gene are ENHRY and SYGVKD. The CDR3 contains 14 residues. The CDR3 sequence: CAISPGAPTDTQYF. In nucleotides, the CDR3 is TGTGCCATCAGTCCAGGGGCCCCCACAGATACGCAGTATTTT.

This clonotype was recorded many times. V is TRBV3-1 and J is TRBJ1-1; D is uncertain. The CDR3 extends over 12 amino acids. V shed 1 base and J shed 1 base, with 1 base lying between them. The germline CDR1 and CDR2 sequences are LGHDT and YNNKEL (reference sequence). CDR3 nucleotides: TGTGCCAGCAGCCAAGCGAACACTGAAGCTTTCTTT. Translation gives CASSQANTEAFF.

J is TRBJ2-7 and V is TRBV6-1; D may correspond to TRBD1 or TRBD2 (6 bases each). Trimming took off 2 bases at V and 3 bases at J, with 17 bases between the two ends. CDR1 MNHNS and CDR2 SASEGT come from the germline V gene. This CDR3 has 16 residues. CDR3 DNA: TGTGCCAGCAGTGAACTCCCGGGGGCGGGTGGCTACGAGCAGTACTTC. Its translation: CASSELPGAGGYEQYF.

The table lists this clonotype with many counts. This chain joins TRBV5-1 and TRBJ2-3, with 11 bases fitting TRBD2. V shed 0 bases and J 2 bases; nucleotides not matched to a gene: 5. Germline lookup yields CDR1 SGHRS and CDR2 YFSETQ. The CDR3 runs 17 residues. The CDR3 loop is CASSLALAGGFTDTQYF. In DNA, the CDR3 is TGCGCCAGCAGCTTGGCCCTAGCGGGAGGCTTCACAGATACGCAGTATTTT.

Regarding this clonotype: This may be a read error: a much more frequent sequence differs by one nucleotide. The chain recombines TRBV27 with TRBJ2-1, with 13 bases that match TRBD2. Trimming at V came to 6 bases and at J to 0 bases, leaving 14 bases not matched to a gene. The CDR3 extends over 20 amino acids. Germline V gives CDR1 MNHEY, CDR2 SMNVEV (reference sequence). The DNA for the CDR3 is TGTGCCAGCAGCCCGGGACTAGCGGGAAGGACACTAAGCTCCTACAATGAGCAGTTCTTC. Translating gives CASSPGLAGRTLSSYNEQFF.

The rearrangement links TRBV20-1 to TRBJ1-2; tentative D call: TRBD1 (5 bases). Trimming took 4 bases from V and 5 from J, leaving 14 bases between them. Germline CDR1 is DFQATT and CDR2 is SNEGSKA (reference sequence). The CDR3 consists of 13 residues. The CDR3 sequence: CSANSGQLYGYTF. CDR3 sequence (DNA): TGCAGTGCTAACTCCGGACAATTATATGGCTACACCTTC.

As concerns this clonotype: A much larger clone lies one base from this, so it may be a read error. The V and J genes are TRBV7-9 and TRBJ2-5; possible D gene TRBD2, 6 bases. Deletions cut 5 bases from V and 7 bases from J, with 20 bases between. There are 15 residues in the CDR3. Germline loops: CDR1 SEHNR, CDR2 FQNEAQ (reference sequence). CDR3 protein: CASSTQSGVGGTQYF. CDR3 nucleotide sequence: TGTGCCAGCAGCACCCAATCGGGGGTTGGGGGGACCCAGTACTTC.

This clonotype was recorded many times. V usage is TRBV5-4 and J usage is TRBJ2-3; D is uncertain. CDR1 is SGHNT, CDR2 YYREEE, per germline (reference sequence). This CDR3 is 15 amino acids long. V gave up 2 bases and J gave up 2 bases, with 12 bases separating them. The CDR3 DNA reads TGTGCCAGCAGCTTTACCGGCTTGGCCACAGATACGCAGTATTTT. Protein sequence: CASSFTGLATDTQYF.

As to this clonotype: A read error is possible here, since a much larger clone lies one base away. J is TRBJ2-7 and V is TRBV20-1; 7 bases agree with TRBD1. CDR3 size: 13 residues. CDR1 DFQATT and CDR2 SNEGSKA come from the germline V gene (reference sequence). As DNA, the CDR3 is TGCAGTACTAGGGACAGTCGATCCCACGAGCAGTACTTC. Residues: CSTRDSRSHEQYF.

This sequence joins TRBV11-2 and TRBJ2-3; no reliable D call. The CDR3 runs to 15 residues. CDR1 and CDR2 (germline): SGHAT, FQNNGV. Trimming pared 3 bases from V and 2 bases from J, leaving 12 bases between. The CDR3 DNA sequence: TGTGCCAGCAGCTTGGGGTTTGCCGACACAGATACGCAGTATTTT. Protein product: CASSLGFADTDTQYF.